The clone carrying this TCR beta chain has at least ten counts. The TCRbeta library was prepared with unique molecular identifiers. TCRdb analysed the PCR reads with MiXCR anew, one entry per CDR3 protein. The profile covers 230,000 or so distinct CDR3 sequences, with over 9.5% appearing a single time and 5% to 6% taken by the ten largest. The V end was cut by 5 bases, the J end by 7 bases, with 15 bases between. The CDR3 extends over 13 amino acids. Germline loops: CDR1 SQVTM, CDR2 ANQGSEA. The data are from a study of T-cell reconstitution after alpha-beta-depleted transplantation in children. The genes are TRBV29-1 and TRBJ2-1; possibly TRBD1 for D (5 bases). This receptor was obtained from a human donor who donated a stem cell graft to a child with SCID. Sequencing used PBMCs from the stem cell graft donor, obtained from the stem cell graft. The chain's CDR3 is CSVSQGKWNEQFF. CDR3 in DNA: TGCAGCGTTTCCCAGGGAAAATGGAATGAGCAGTTCTTC.